The rows below give T cell receptor beta chains drawn from one sample of a study of blood T cell repertoires in COVID-19. Libraries were prepared by immunoSEQ multiplex PCR; TCRdb keeps only in-frame clonotypes and omits some of them. The profile shows some 410,000 clones, more than 75% of them singletons. The sample was PBMCs or T cells enriched from blood (not recorded which). Receptors were obtained from a woman aged 25-40 years with acute COVID-19. CDR3s include the opening cysteine and the closing phenylalanine or tryptophan. The D gene is left open where the match is weak. Size values are once, few and many counts, or a class for expanded clones, and some rows have none.

.	TRBV27	TRBJ2-6	TRBD1	TGTGCCAGCAAACTCTCGGGACAGGGGCACCCTGGGGCCAACGTCCTGACTTTC	CASKLSGQGHPGANVLTF
.	TRBV5-6	TRBJ2-1	TRBD2	TGTGCCAGCAGCCCGAGGCTAGCGGGGGGCTACAATGAGCAGTTCTTC	CASSPRLAGGYNEQFF
.	TRBV7-2	TRBJ2-3	.	TGTGCCAGCAGCCCAACAGCGGGTGCGCAGTATTTT	CASSPTAGAQYF
.	TRBV5-1	TRBJ1-2	.	TGCGCCAGCAGCTTCGAAGGGGGTGATGGCTACACCTTC	CASSFEGGDGYTF
.	TRBV7-9	TRBJ2-2	.	TGTGCCAGCAGCTCAGAAGTTAAGGGGGTAGGCGCCGGGGAGCTGTTTTTT	CASSSEVKGVGAGELFF
.	TRBV27	TRBJ2-2	TRBD1	TGTGCCAGCAGTTTACGGACAGGAGATACCGGGGAGCTGTTTTTT	CASSLRTGDTGELFF
.	TRBV9	TRBJ2-7	.	TGTGCCAGCAGCGTAGACGGGACTGCCGCATGGGTTGAGCAGTACTTC	CASSVDGTAAWVEQYF
.	TRBV3-1/TRBV3-2	TRBJ2-7	TRBD2	TGTGCCAGCAGCCCCCTACTAGCGGGGGAACCCTACGAGCAGTACTTC	CASSPLLAGEPYEQYF
.	TRBV5-8	TRBJ2-7	.	TGTGCCAGCAGCCCCTCCACCGACAACTCCTACGAGCAGTACTTC	CASSPSTDNSYEQYF
.	TRBV12-5	TRBJ2-1	TRBD2	TGTGCTAGTGGTTTGGTGAGGGACTACCATGAGCAGTTCTTC	CASGLVRDYHEQFF
.	TRBV2	TRBJ2-3	TRBD2	TGTGCCAGCAGTGCAAAACAGACTAGCGGGGTAGCCTGGGGCACAGATACGCAGTATTTT	CASSAKQTSGVAWGTDTQYF
.	TRBV4-1	TRBJ1-2	TRBD1	TGCGCCAGCAGCCACCCCACAGGGGCCTATGGCTACACCTTC	CASSHPTGAYGYTF
.	TRBV3-1/TRBV3-2	TRBJ2-7	.	TGTGCCAGCAGCCAAGGGGGAGCGCTCGAGCAGTACTTC	CASSQGGALEQYF
.	TRBV28	TRBJ1-3	.	TGTGCCAGCAGTCCGGGTCGCCCTTCTGGAAACACCATATATTTT	CASSPGRPSGNTIYF
.	TRBV7-8	TRBJ2-3	TRBD2	TGTGCCAGCAGCCCTCGGGGGGACACAGATACGCAGTATTTT	CASSPRGDTDTQYF
few	TRBV24-1	TRBJ1-5	TRBD1	TGTGCCACCAGTGAGACAGGTCGGTACAGGGGCGGTAGTCAGCCCCAGCATTTT	CATSETGRYRGGSQPQHF
.	TRBV30	TRBJ1-2	.	TGTGCCTGGAGTGGGGGGGTCGGCTATGGCTACACCTTC	CAWSGGVGYGYTF
.	TRBV7-9	TRBJ1-4	.	TGTGCCAGCAGCTTTAGACCCTTGGGAGATGAAAAACTGTTTTTT	CASSFRPLGDEKLFF
.	TRBV19	TRBJ1-1	.	TGTGCCAGTAGTCCAAACAGGGTGAACACTGAAGCTTTCTTT	CASSPNRVNTEAFF
once	TRBV5-1	TRBJ2-7	.	TGCGCCAGCAGCTCCGCCACCGCAGGGGTCTCCTACGAGCAGTACTTC	CASSSATAGVSYEQYF
.	TRBV28	TRBJ2-7	TRBD1	TGTGCCAGCCGCTCTCCTTCTCCGGACAGGGGGTTCTACGAGCAGTACTTC	CASRSPSPDRGFYEQYF
.	TRBV5-5	TRBJ1-2	.	TGTGCCAGCAGCTCGCTTACAGGGTTCTTACATGGCTACACCTTC	CASSSLTGFLHGYTF
once	TRBV28	TRBJ1-2	TRBD1	TGTGCCAGCAGTCTAGTGGGACAGGAAGATGGCTACACCTTC	CASSLVGQEDGYTF
.	TRBV29-1	TRBJ2-3	.	TGCAGCGCGAGGGGTTTACGAGACAAGGGTCGAGATACGCAGTATTTT	CSARGLRDKGRDTQYF
.	TRBV4-1	TRBJ1-6	TRBD1	TGCGCCAGCAGCCAAACAGAGGGACAGGAAAATTCACCCCTCCACTTT	CASSQTEGQENSPLHF
.	TRBV7-9	TRBJ1-4	TRBD1	TGTGCCAGCAGCTTAGCGACAGGGGGCAATGAAAAACTGTTTTTT	CASSLATGGNEKLFF